The source of this T cell receptor beta chain is a study of control samples from healthy donors and cancer patients. The protocol was immunoSEQ multiplex PCR, while the TCRdb copy is restricted to in-frame clones and leaves out a portion. The data show about 150,000 clones, with around 96% seen just once and approximately 6% held by the top ten. The V gene end was trimmed by 4 bases and the J gene end by 6 bases; junction bases not matched to a gene: 12. Germline V gene lookup returns CDR1 SGHRS and CDR2 YFSETQ. The CDR3 is 15 residues long. The TCR originated in a man in his forties or fifties in good health. The sequencing input was blood. The chain employs TRBV5-1 and TRBJ1-1; 7 bases are shared with TRBD1. The CDR3 coding sequence is TGCGCCAGCAGCCTGGGAGGGGGCTCTGGGGCTGAAGCTTTCTTT. This gives the protein CASSLGGGSGAEAFF.